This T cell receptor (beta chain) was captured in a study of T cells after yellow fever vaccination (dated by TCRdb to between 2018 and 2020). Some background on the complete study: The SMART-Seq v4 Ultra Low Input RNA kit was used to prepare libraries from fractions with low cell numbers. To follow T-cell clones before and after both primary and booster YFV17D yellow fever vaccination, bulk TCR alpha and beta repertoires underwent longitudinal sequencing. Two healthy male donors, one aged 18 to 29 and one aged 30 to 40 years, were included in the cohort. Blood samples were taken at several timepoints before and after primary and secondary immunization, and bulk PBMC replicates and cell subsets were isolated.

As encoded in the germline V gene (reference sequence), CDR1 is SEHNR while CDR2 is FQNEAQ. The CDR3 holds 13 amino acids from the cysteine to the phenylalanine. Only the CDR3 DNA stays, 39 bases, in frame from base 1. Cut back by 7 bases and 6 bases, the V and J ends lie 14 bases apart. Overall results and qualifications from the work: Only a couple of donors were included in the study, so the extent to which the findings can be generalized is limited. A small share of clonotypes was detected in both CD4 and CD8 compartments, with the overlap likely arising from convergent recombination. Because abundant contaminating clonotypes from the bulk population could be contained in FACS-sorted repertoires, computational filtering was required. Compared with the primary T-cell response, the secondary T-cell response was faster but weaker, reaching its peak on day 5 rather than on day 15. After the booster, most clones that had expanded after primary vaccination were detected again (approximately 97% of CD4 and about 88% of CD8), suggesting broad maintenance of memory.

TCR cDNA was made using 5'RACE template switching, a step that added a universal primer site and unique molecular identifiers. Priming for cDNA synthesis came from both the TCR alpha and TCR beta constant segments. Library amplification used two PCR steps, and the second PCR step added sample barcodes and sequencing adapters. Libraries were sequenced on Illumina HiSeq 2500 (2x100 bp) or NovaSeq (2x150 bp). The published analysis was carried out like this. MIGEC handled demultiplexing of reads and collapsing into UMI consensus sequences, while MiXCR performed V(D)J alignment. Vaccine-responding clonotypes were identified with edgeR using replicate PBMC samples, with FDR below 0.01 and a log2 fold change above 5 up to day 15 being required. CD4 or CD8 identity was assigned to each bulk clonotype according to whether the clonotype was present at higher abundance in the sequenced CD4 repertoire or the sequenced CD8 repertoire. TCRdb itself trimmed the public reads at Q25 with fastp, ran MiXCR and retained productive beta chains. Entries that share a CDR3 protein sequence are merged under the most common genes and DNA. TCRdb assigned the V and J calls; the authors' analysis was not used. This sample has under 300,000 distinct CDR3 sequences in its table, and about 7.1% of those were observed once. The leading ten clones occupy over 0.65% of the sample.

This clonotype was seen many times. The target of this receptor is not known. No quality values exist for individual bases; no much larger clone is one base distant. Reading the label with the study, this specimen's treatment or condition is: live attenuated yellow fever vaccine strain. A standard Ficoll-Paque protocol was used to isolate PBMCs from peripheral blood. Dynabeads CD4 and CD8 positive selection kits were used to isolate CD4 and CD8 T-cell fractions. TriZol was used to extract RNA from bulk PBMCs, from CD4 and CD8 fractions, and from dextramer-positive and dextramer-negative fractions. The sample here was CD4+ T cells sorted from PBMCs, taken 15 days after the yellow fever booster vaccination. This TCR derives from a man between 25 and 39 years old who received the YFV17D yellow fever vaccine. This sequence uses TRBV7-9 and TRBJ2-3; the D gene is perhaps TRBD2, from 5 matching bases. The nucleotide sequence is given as TGTGCCAGCAAGAGCCCCGCGGGTGATACGCAGTATTTT. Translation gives CASKSPAGDTQYF.